Sequencing of this T cell receptor beta chain was carried out in a study of tumor-infiltrating lymphocytes in primary liver carcinoma. The germline gives CDR1 SGHAT, CDR2 FQDESV (reference sequence). V was cut by 9 bases and J by 0 bases, with 6 bases left in between. This CDR3 is built from 13 residues. This clonotype has ten or more counts. The input was about 490 ng total RNA; TCR beta cDNA was made from it with a constant-region primer. What produced the TCR beta libraries was three nested multiplex PCR rounds using slightly modified ARM-PCR. TRBV1-TRBV30 forward primers and a C-beta reverse primer were used in the first two PCR rounds, which each ran for approximately 11 cycles. TCRdb reprocessed the multiplex PCR reads via MiXCR and lists one record per CDR3 protein. The table has 35,000 to 45,000 distinct CDR3 sequences, roughly 80% seen once. Co-extraction of RNA and DNA was performed on roughly 20-31 mg of unsorted bulk tissue.

The origin of this receptor is a woman in her 30s with primary liver carcinoma and hepatitis B virus infection. The chain combines TRBV11-1 with TRBJ2-6; D unresolved. The specimen sequenced was tumor-adjacent normal liver tissue. The CDR3: CASSPSGANVLTF. For the CDR3, the DNA is TGTGCCAGTTCACCCTCTGGGGCCAACGTCCTGACTTTC.